This T cell receptor (beta chain) was observed in a study of CD8+ T cells in alopecia areata. In the study overall: Affected scalp percentage set treated patients' severity scores. Study findings and constraints: Many expanded lesional clones persisted in scalp and blood during tofacitinib treatment. In scalp, tofacitinib significantly decreased clonality and expanded CD8+ clones among the top 100.

The sample's treatment: oral pan-JAK inhibitor, 5-10 mg twice daily. Sequencing used cDNA as its template, made by extracting RNA and reverse transcribing it. The method was immunoSEQ multiplex PCR; TCRdb's version includes in-frame clones alone and lacks a portion of them. Here the sample spans 90,000 to 100,000 clones, 50% to 75% being singletons. This clone was found a few times. Its antigen is still unknown. This material consisted of CD8+ T cells sorted from blood, taken at week 4, from a patient treated with tofacitinib. The source of this sequence is a human donor with alopecia areata.

The CDR3 reads CASSPIWVLAGQETQYF. The CDR3 bases are TGTGCCAGCAGTCCCATTTGGGTCCTAGCGGGGCAAGAGACCCAGTACTTC. The rearrangement joins TRBV28 to TRBJ2-5, with TRBD2 matching over 9 bases. The CDR3 has 17 residues. Trimming took 5 bases from V and 2 from J; bases not matched to a gene: 12. The V gene's germline CDR1 is MDHEN and CDR2 SYDVKM.